These 13 T cell receptor beta chains share one sample of origin, sequenced in a study of graft-versus-host responses after intestinal transplantation. Repertoires were generated with immunoSEQ multiplex PCR, while TCRdb's copy carries only in-frame clones and drops some. The sample contains just over 15,000 clones, 74% of which appear only once. Researchers processed graft tissue to release intraepithelial and lamina propria lymphocytes. The specimen comprised ileum tissue, sampled 14 days after transplant. The receptors originated from a human patient who received an intestinal transplant, so some T cells may come from the graft donor.

This chain uses TRBV7-8 with TRBJ2-1; 9 bases fit TRBD2. There are 15 residues in the CDR3. After removal of 1 base from V and 4 bases from J, the junction contained 2 bases not matched to a gene. Germline CDR1 and CDR2: SGHVS and FQNEAQ. This CDR3 is CASSLVLAGYNEQFF. Here the CDR3 DNA reads TGTGCCAGCAGCTTAGTCCTAGCGGGGTACAATGAGCAGTTCTTC. The full variable domain, with the rest looked up from reference TRBV7-8 and TRBJ2-1, is GAGVSQSPRYKVAKRGQDVALRCDPISGHVSLFWYQQALGQGPEFLTYFQNEAQLDKSGLPSDRFFAERPEGSVSTLKIQRTQQEDSAVYLCASSLVLAGYNEQFFGPGTRLTVL.

The V and J genes are TRBV7-9 and TRBJ2-6; D remains ambiguous. V dropped 5 bases and J dropped 1 base, with 9 bases sitting between them. Germline values: CDR1 SEHNR, CDR2 FQNEAQ (reference sequence). The CDR3 spans 15 residues. The CDR3 reads CASSQSESGANVLTF. DNA of the CDR3: TGTGCCAGCAGCCAGTCGGAGTCTGGGGCCAACGTCCTGACTTTC.

The chain couples TRBV27 to TRBJ2-3; the D gene is possibly TRBD1 (6 bases). CDR1 MNHEY and CDR2 SMNVEV come from the germline V gene (reference sequence). The V and J ends lost 3 bases and 3 bases respectively, with 13 bases between them. CDR3 size: 15 residues. The CDR3 reads CASSLWQGRTDTQYF. The DNA of the CDR3 is TGTGCCAGCAGTTTGTGGCAGGGGCGAACAGATACGCAGTATTTT.

The genes are TRBV27 and TRBJ2-3; a possible D gene is TRBD2 (5 bases). V dropped 6 bases and J dropped 4 bases, with 14 bases sitting between them. Looked up from germline, CDR1 is MNHEY and CDR2 is SMNVEV (reference sequence). The CDR3 contains 14 residues. CDR3 region: CASSPVGRADTQYF. CDR3 DNA sequence: TGTGCCAGCAGCCCCGTCGGGCGGGCAGATACGCAGTATTTT.

This clone was detected only a few times. The rearrangement joins TRBV30 to TRBJ1-2; the D gene is possibly TRBD1 (5 bases). V dropped 0 bases and J dropped 6 bases, with 11 bases sitting between them. The CDR3 has 13 amino acids. From germline, CDR1 is GTSNPN and CDR2 SVGIG (reference sequence). The CDR3 nucleotides read TGTGCCTGGAGTGTAGGGGACTATAATGGCTACACCTTC. Amino acids: CAWSVGDYNGYTF.

J is TRBJ1-1 and V is TRBV18, with D uncertain. CDR1 and CDR2 from the germline V gene are KGHSH and LQKENI. V dropped 6 bases and J dropped 7 bases, with 9 bases sitting between them. The CDR3 covers 11 residues. The CDR3 reads CASSRDLEAFF. CDR3 DNA sequence: TGTGCCAGCTCGCGAGACCTTGAAGCTTTCTTT.

The rearrangement links TRBV5-4 to TRBJ2-7, with D tentatively TRBD1 (6 bases). Looked up from germline, CDR1 is SGHNT and CDR2 is YYREEE (reference sequence). Trimming removed 3 bases from V and 3 bases from J, with 10 bases in between. This CDR3 is 13 amino acids long. CDR3 sequence: CASSYQDSYEQYF. The CDR3 coding sequence is TGTGCCAGCAGCTATCAGGACAGCTACGAGCAGTACTTC.

The gene calls are TRBV29-1 and TRBJ2-5; possible D gene TRBD2, 5 bases. Germline V gene data show CDR1 as SQVTM and CDR2 as ANQGSEA. Deletions cut 5 bases from V and 5 bases from J, with 21 bases between. The CDR3 runs 15 residues. The CDR3 here is CSVNPPEGPGETQYF. As DNA, the CDR3 is TGCAGCGTTAACCCACCTGAGGGCCCCGGGGAGACCCAGTACTTC.

The chain links TRBV6-6 to TRBJ2-1, with D possibly TRBD2 on 5 matching bases. Germline V lookup: CDR1 MNHNY, CDR2 SVGAGI (reference sequence). The CDR3 length is 15 residues. Between the trimmed V and J ends, which lost 2 bases and 4 bases, there was a span of 12 bases. CDR3 nucleotide sequence: TGTGCCAGCAGTTACGGGAGCCCCTGGTACAATGAGCAGTTCTTC. It encodes CASSYGSPWYNEQFF.

This clone was counted only a few times. V gene TRBV9 combines with J gene TRBJ2-3, with TRBD2 identical over 8 bases. The J segment lost 3 bases and the V segment lost 0 bases, leaving 6 bases of the junction unmatched. CDR1 and CDR2 (germline): SGDLS, YYNGEE. The CDR3 extends over 16 amino acids. The CDR3 spells CASSVAPRGGTDTQYF. The CDR3 DNA reads as TGTGCCAGCAGCGTAGCCCCCCGGGGGGGTACAGATACGCAGTATTTT.

V is TRBV9 and J is TRBJ2-3; D remains ambiguous. With 0 bases removed from V and 4 bases from J, the gap between germline ends came to 15 bases. The CDR3 extends over 16 amino acids. Germline loops: CDR1 SGDLS, CDR2 YYNGEE. The CDR3 spells CASSVEVGASPDTQYF. In DNA, the CDR3 is TGTGCCAGCAGCGTAGAGGTAGGCGCTTCCCCAGATACGCAGTATTTT.

V usage is TRBV6-1 and J usage is TRBJ2-5; perhaps TRBD1 as D (6 bases). This CDR3 is built from 13 residues. The V end was cut by 5 bases, the J end by 4 bases, with 11 bases between. Germline loops: CDR1 MNHNS, CDR2 SASEGT. CDR3 sequence reads: CASSPLRGETQYF. In DNA, the CDR3 is TGTGCCAGCAGTCCCCTCAGGGGAGAGACCCAGTACTTC.

This clone appeared a single time. The V and J genes are TRBV6-1 and TRBJ1-5; D might be TRBD1 (5 bases). Germline V gene lookup returns CDR1 MNHNS and CDR2 SASEGT. This CDR3 is 15 amino acids long. The V end lost 2 bases, the J end lost 2 bases, and 10 bases lay between the germline ends. DNA for the CDR3: TGTGCCAGCAGTGAAATAGTAGGGGGCAATCAGCCCCAGCATTTT. Protein sequence: CASSEIVGGNQPQHF.